The T cell receptor beta chain under discussion was sequenced for a study of cytomegalovirus exposure and HLA in healthy donors. V was cut by 6 bases and J by 0 bases, with 14 bases left in between. CDR1 is LNHDA, CDR2 SQIVND, per germline (reference sequence). This CDR3 comprises 15 residues. The data were produced by immunoSEQ multiplex PCR, yet TCRdb's version contains in-frame clones alone and is incomplete. The sample shows about 170,000 clones, 90% to 97% of them seen only once. This sequence originates from a young woman in good health and CMV-seronegative. The specimen was PBMCs. This rearrangement joins TRBV19 to TRBJ1-2; a weak D match, TRBD1 (6 bases). The CDR3 DNA sequence: TGTGCCAGTAGCTTTGACAGGAGCACTAACTATGGCTACACCTTC. Residues: CASSFDRSTNYGYTF.